This T cell receptor (beta chain) was sequenced for a study of blood T cell repertoires in COVID-19. Study summary: COVID-19 samples from acute and convalescent phases originated in the United States, Italy and Spain. T cells, B-cell-depleted T cells, or PBMCs provided the cDNA or gDNA that served as material.

How the authors handled the data: It was from reference gene primer amplification that nucleated cell counts were estimated. Clones were read by immunoSEQ multiplex PCR, and TCRdb kept only the in-frame ones, dropping some. The D gene and trimming were derived from the DNA, and the V and J assignments and clone size from that table. The table shows roughly 70,000 clones, with 80% to 90% occurring only once. Germline V lookup: CDR1 SQVTM, CDR2 ANQGSEA. The CDR3 runs 11 residues. V shed 7 bases and J 8 bases; nucleotides not matched to a gene: 7. The sample taken for sequencing was peripheral blood. This TCR was recovered from a man older than 75 with acute or convalescent COVID-19. V and J are TRBV29-1 and TRBJ1-2, with 7 nucleotides matching TRBD1. The CDR3 coding sequence is TGCAGCGCCCGGGACAGTGACGGCTACACCTTC. Amino acid sequence: CSARDSDGYTF. Combining the CDR3 with reference TRBV29-1 and TRBJ1-2 gives the whole variable domain SAVISQKPSRDICQRGTSLTIQCQVDSQVTMMFWYRQQPGQSLTLIATANQGSEATYESGFVIDKFPISRPNLTFSTLTVSNMSPEDSSIYLCSARDSDGYTFGSGTRLTVV.